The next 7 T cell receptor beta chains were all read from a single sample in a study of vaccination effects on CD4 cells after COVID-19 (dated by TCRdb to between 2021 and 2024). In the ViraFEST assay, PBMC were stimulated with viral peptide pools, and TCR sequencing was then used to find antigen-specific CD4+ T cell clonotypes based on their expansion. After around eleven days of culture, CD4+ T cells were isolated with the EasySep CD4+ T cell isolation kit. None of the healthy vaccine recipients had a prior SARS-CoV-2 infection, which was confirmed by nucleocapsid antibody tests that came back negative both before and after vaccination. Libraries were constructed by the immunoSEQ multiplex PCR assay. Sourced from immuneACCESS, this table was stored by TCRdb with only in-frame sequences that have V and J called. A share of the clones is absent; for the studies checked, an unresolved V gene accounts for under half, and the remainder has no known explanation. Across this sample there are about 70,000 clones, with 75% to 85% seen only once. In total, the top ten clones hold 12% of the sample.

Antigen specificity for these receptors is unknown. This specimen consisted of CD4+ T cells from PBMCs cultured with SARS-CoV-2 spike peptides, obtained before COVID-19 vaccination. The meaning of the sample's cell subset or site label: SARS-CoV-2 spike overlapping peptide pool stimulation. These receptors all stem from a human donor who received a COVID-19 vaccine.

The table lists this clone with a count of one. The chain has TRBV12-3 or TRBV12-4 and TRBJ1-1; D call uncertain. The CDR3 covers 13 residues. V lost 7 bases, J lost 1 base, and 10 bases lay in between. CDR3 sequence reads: CASTLKKNTEAFF. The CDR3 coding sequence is TGTGCCAGCACCCTAAAAAAGAACACTGAAGCTTTCTTT.

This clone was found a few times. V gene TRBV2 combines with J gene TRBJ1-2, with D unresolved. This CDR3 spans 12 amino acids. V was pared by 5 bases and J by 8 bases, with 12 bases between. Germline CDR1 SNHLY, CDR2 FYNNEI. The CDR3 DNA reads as TGTGCCAGCAGTTCCGGATTGTACGGCTACACCTTC. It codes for CASSSGLYGYTF.

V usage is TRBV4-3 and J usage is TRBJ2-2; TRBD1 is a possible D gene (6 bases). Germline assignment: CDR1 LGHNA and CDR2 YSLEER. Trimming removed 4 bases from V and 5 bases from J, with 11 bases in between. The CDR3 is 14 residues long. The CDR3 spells CASSLLQGTGELFF. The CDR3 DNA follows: TGCGCCAGCAGCCTCTTACAGGGTACCGGGGAGCTGTTTTTT.

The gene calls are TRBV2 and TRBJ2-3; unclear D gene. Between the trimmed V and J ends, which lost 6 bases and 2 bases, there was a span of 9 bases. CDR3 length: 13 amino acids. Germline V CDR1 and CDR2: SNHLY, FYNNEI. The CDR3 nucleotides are TGTGCCAGCAGACCACAGTTCACAGATACGCAGTATTTT. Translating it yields CASRPQFTDTQYF.

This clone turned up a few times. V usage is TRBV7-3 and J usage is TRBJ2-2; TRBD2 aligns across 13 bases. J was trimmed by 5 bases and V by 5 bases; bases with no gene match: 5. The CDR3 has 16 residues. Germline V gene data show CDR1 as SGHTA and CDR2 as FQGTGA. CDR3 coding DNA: TGTGCCAGCAGCGTGGGACTAGCGGGAATAACCGGGGAGCTGTTTTTT. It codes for CASSVGLAGITGELFF.

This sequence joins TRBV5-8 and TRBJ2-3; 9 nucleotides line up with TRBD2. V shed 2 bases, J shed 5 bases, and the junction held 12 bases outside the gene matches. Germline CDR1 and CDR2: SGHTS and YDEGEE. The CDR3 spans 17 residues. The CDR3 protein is CASSFPGGGATRDTQYF. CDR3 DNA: TGTGCCAGCAGCTTTCCCGGCGGGGGGGCAACTCGAGATACGCAGTATTTT.

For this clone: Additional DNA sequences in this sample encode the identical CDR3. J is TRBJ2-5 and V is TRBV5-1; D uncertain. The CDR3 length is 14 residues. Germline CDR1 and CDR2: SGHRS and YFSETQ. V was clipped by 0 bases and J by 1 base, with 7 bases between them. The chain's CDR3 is CASSLGVSQETQYF. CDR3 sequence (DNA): TGCGCCAGCAGCTTGGGAGTCAGCCAAGAGACCCAGTACTTC.